Described below is a single T cell receptor (beta chain) sequence and its context. Its antigen is still unknown. The data are from a study of blood T cells in healthy people across ages. The V end was cut by 8 bases, the J end by 0 bases, with 15 bases between. Germline V gives CDR1 SEHNR, CDR2 FQNEAQ (reference sequence). This CDR3 comprises 15 residues. Primers used in a second PCR of about 6 to 11 cycles were a sample-barcoded 5' primer and a J-beta primer mix. TCRdb fed the 5' RACE reads into MiXCR, producing one record per CDR3 protein. The sample has hundreds of thousands of distinct CDR3 sequences; over 45% are singletons. General study points: Comparison with aged donors showed that long-lived donors had more naive CD4+ cells and higher diversity. Diversity of TCR beta correlated strongly with naive T cell percentage. Investigators viewed diversity estimates from one million T cells as underestimates, the study reported.

The sequenced sample consisted of blood. This chain links TRBV7-9 with TRBJ2-3; no clear D. The TCR originated in a man aged 25-40 years in good health. The CDR3, as DNA: TGTGCCAGCGTCAAACGGAAGGCTAGCACAGATACGCAGTATTTT. Encoded protein: CASVKRKASTDTQYF.